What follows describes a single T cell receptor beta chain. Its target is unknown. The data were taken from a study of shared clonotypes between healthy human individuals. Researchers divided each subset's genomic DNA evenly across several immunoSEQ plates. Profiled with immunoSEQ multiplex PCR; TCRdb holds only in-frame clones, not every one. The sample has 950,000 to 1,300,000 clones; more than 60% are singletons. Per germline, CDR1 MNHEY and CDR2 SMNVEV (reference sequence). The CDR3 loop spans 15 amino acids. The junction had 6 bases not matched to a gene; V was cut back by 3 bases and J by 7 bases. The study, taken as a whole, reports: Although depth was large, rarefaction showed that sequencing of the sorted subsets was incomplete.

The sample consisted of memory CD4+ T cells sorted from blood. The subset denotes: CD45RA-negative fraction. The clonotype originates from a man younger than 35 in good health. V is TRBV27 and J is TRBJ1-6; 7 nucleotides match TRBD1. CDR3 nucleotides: TGTGCCAGCAGTTTTGAGGGGGCTCTGAATTCACCCCTCCACTTT. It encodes CASSFEGALNSPLHF.